A single sample gave rise to the 28 T cell receptor beta chains below, sequenced in a study of CD8 T cells in Susac syndrome. RNA amounts of 0.5 to 1 ug underwent reverse transcription with random hexamers. TCRdb fed the immunoSEQ multiplex PCR reads into MiXCR, producing one record per CDR3 protein. The sample lists almost 450,000 distinct CDR3 sequences, about 85% occurring once. Input material: CD8+ T cells from PBMCs. The source of these receptors is a human donor with multiple sclerosis.

The genes are TRBV12-3 or TRBV12-4 and TRBJ1-2; weak D call: TRBD1 (5 bases). This CDR3 region has 16 residues. V gave up 6 bases and J gave up 2 bases, with 19 bases separating them. The CDR3 protein is CASSQPIDRANYGYTF. In DNA form, the CDR3 reads TGTGCCAGCAGCCAACCCATCGACAGAGCCAACTATGGCTACACCTTC.

CDR3 nucleotides: TGTGCCATCAATAAAGACCGCGACAACACCGGGGAGCTGTTTTTT. This encodes CAINKDRDNTGELFF. This chain connects TRBV10-3 to TRBJ2-2; D gene ambiguous. Germline CDR1 is ENHRY and CDR2 is SYGVKD. This CDR3 region has 15 residues. With 7 bases removed from V and 2 bases from J, the gap between germline ends came to 14 bases.

The rearrangement links TRBV9 to TRBJ1-5; D uncertain. This CDR3 comprises 14 residues. CDR1 is SGDLS, CDR2 YYNGEE, per germline. V was trimmed by 2 bases and J by 9 bases, leaving 15 bases between them. For the CDR3, the DNA is TGTGCCAGCAGCGTTGGACCGAGCGAGGGGCCCCAGCATTTT. It encodes CASSVGPSEGPQHF.

V usage is TRBV28 and J usage is TRBJ2-7; D is uncertain. The CDR3 has 13 residues. Germline CDR1 is MDHEN and CDR2 is SYDVKM. Trimming cost V 4 bases and J 7 bases, with 14 bases left between them. Written as DNA, the CDR3 is TGTGCCAGCAGTTGGAGTAGGGTGCGGGAGCAGTACTTC. Amino acids: CASSWSRVREQYF.

The chain joins TRBV12-3 or TRBV12-4 to TRBJ2-2; D not resolved. This CDR3 spans 13 amino acids. Trimming removed 3 bases at V and 6 bases at J, with 8 bases between. In DNA, the CDR3 is TGTGCCAGCAGTTTTAGGGTTCCCGGGGAGCTGTTTTTT. The encoded protein is CASSFRVPGELFF.

V gene TRBV2 combines with J gene TRBJ2-1; possibly TRBD2 for D (6 bases). The length of the CDR3 is 16 residues. V was trimmed by 0 bases and J by 2 bases, leaving 11 bases between them. Germline CDR1 SNHLY, CDR2 FYNNEI. The CDR3 loop reads CASSEAASGPYNEQFF. The CDR3 nucleotides read TGTGCCAGCAGTGAAGCTGCCAGCGGGCCCTACAATGAGCAGTTCTTC.

The sample holds one count of this clonotype. The chain recombines TRBV20-1 with TRBJ2-1, with 10 bases that match TRBD2. This CDR3 region has 14 residues. The germline CDR1 and CDR2 sequences are DFQATT and SNEGSKA (reference sequence). Trimming removed 2 bases from V and 8 bases from J; junction bases left unmatched: 6. CDR3 residues: CSARLAGEVDEQFF. The DNA of the CDR3 is TGCAGTGCTAGACTAGCGGGAGAGGTCGATGAGCAGTTCTTC.

J is TRBJ1-1 and V is TRBV7-9, with unresolved D. Looked up from germline, CDR1 is SEHNR and CDR2 is FQNEAQ (reference sequence). V lost 3 bases to trimming and J lost 3 bases, with 14 bases between them. This CDR3 has 15 amino acids. This CDR3 is CASSLFGEVDTEAFF. The CDR3 coding sequence is TGTGCCAGCAGCTTGTTTGGGGAGGTGGACACTGAAGCTTTCTTT.

This clonotype was seen ten or more times. The chain recombines TRBV5-4 with TRBJ2-7; no clear D gene. Germline CDR1 SGHNT, CDR2 YYREEE (reference sequence). The CDR3 is made up of 11 amino acids. V dropped 3 bases and J dropped 2 bases, with 3 bases sitting between them. The CDR3 sequence is CASSSAYEQYF. The CDR3 DNA follows: TGTGCCAGCAGCTCTGCCTACGAGCAGTACTTC.

The rearrangement uses TRBV19 and TRBJ2-2, with D maybe TRBD1 (6 bases). The V end lost 3 bases, the J end lost 5 bases, and 13 bases lay between the germline ends. Germline-derived CDR1 and CDR2 are LNHDA and SQIVND (reference sequence). The CDR3 totals 15 residues. CDR3 nucleotide sequence: TGTGCCAGTAGTATGGGCTGGGGGCTTACCGGGGAGCTGTTTTTT. Encoded protein: CASSMGWGLTGELFF.

The rearrangement joins TRBV7-6 to TRBJ2-1; TRBD1 agrees at 9 bases. After removal of 3 bases from V and 7 bases from J, the junction contained 13 bases not matched to a gene. This CDR3 region has 17 residues. Germline V CDR1 and CDR2: SGHVS, FNYEAQ. The CDR3 DNA sequence: TGTGCCAGCAGCTTTTTCCCAGGACAGGGGAACGGGAATGAGCAGTTCTTC. It specifies CASSFFPGQGNGNEQFF.

V and J are TRBV12-3 or TRBV12-4 and TRBJ1-1; 8 nucleotides line up with TRBD1. The CDR3 covers 12 residues. The J segment lost 4 bases and the V segment lost 8 bases, leaving 3 bases of the junction unmatched. The CDR3 here is CASGRGPTEAFF. The CDR3 DNA reads as TGTGCCAGCGGCAGGGGGCCCACTGAAGCTTTCTTT.

The genes are TRBV28 and TRBJ1-5; no definite D call. V shed 2 bases and J shed 5 bases, with 10 bases lying between them. Per germline, CDR1 MDHEN and CDR2 SYDVKM. CDR3 length: 14 amino acids. The CDR3 sequence: CASSLIGRHQPQHF. The CDR3 region has the DNA TGTGCCAGCAGTTTAATCGGTCGGCATCAGCCCCAGCATTTT. The full variable domain, with the rest looked up from reference TRBV28 and TRBJ1-5, is DVKVTQSSRYLVKRTGEKVFLECVQDMDHENMFWYRQDPGLGLRLIYFSYDVKMKEKGDIPEGYSVSREKKERFSLILESASTNQTSMYLCASSLIGRHQPQHFGDGTRLSIL.

This clonotype was recorded only once. The chain carries TRBV29-1 and TRBJ2-1; D may be TRBD2 (6 bases). CDR1 and CDR2 from the germline V gene are SQVTM and ANQGSEA. The CDR3 loop spans 15 amino acids. The V end was cut by 7 bases, the J end by 4 bases, with 20 bases between. This CDR3 reads CSGTLAPEPYNEQFF. CDR3 DNA sequence: TGCAGCGGTACACTAGCACCCGAACCTTACAATGAGCAGTTCTTC.

CDR3 sequence (DNA): TGTGCCACGTCGGGACTCGGGGAGACCCAGTACTTC. This encodes CATSGLGETQYF. The gene calls are TRBV27 and TRBJ2-5; TRBD2 might be the D (6 bases). Germline V gives CDR1 MNHEY, CDR2 SMNVEV (reference sequence). There are 12 residues in the CDR3. Trimming removed 10 bases from V and 5 bases from J, with 14 bases in between.

CDR3 nucleotide sequence: TGTGCCAGCTCACCAATGGCGTCCAACAGGGAAGACTACAATGAGCAGTTCTTC. The encoded protein is CASSPMASNREDYNEQFF. V gene TRBV18 combines with J gene TRBJ2-1, with D perhaps TRBD1 (6 bases). This CDR3 contains 18 residues. Deletions cut 2 bases from V and 3 bases from J, with 20 bases between. In germline, CDR1 is KGHSH, CDR2 LQKENI.

This chain connects TRBV3-1 to TRBJ2-5; D is ambiguous. This CDR3 is 14 amino acids long. The germline gives CDR1 LGHDT, CDR2 YNNKEL (reference sequence). Trimming shortened V by 4 bases and J by 5 bases, and 14 bases separated the two germline ends. The CDR3 protein is CASSLTYDRETQYF. In nucleotides, the CDR3 is TGTGCCAGCAGCCTGACGTATGATAGGGAGACCCAGTACTTC.

The V gene is TRBV6-5, the J gene TRBJ2-3; D may be TRBD2 (5 bases). The CDR3 is 14 residues long. Trimming shortened V by 2 bases and J by 1 base, and 7 bases separated the two germline ends. Germline V gene sequence: CDR1 MNHEY, CDR2 SVGAGI. The CDR3 DNA reads TGTGCCAGCAGTTACGAGGGCGGCACAGATACGCAGTATTTT. It is translated as CASSYEGGTDTQYF.

The chain combines TRBV5-5 with TRBJ1-4; 10 bases align to TRBD1. From germline, CDR1 is SGHKS and CDR2 YYEKEE (reference sequence). This CDR3 comprises 14 residues. V lost 4 bases to trimming and J lost 8 bases; unmatched junction nucleotides: 5. The CDR3 nucleotides read TGTGCCAGCAGCCCGGACAGGGGGTTGGAAAAACTGTTTTTT. Translated, it gives CASSPDRGLEKLFF.

The chain carries TRBV13 and TRBJ1-1; possible D gene TRBD1, 5 bases. V lost 5 bases and J lost 3, with 19 bases in between. The CDR3 extends over 16 amino acids. Germline CDR1 reads PRHDT; CDR2 reads FYEKMQ (reference sequence). The CDR3 bases are TGTGCCAGCAGCCCTACCGGTGGGGGTGTGGACACTGAAGCTTTCTTT. Its translation is CASSPTGGGVDTEAFF.

The chain carries TRBV5-6 and TRBJ1-2; TRBD1 agrees at 7 bases. The CDR3 contains 20 residues. Germline V gene sequence: CDR1 SGHDT, CDR2 YYEEEE. The V gene end was trimmed by 4 bases and the J gene end by 8 bases; junction bases not matched to a gene: 29. The CDR3 DNA follows: TGTGCCAGCAGCAAATCTTCGCCGGGACAGACCAATCCTCGGGTCTGGGGCTACACCTTC. Translating gives CASSKSSPGQTNPRVWGYTF.

CDR3 bases: TGCAGCGTTGAACAGGATCAAGGCGAGCAGTACTTC. This translates into CSVEQDQGEQYF. V usage is TRBV29-1 and J usage is TRBJ2-7, with unresolved D. Germline V CDR1 and CDR2: SQVTM, ANQGSEA. This CDR3 has 12 residues. Trimming removed 2 bases from V and 6 bases from J, with 11 bases in between.

This clonotype was found once. This chain links TRBV5-6 with TRBJ2-5, with D tentatively TRBD1 (6 bases). V was pared by 0 bases and J by 4 bases, with 7 bases between. The CDR3 totals 13 residues. The germline gives CDR1 SGHDT, CDR2 YYEEEE. Written as DNA, the CDR3 is TGTGCCAGCAGCTTGGAACAGGGAGAGACCCAGTACTTC. This translates into CASSLEQGETQYF.

This chain connects TRBV6-5 to TRBJ1-1; 8 bases fit TRBD1. The germline V gene encodes CDR1 MNHEY and CDR2 SVGAGI. Trimming cost V 0 bases and J 4 bases; bases outside gene matches: 10. This CDR3 comprises 17 residues. In nucleotides, the CDR3 is TGTGCCAGCAGTTACTCGGGACAGGCCCTGAGGGGCACTGAAGCTTTCTTT. Its translation is CASSYSGQALRGTEAFF.

This clonotype was observed a few times. The chain combines TRBV6-5 with TRBJ2-7; D not certain. The CDR3 covers 13 residues. The V gene's germline CDR1 is MNHEY and CDR2 SVGAGI. Trimming removed 0 bases from V and 0 bases from J, with 3 bases in between. The CDR3 DNA sequence: TGTGCCAGCAGTTACTCTGGCTCCTACGAGCAGTACTTC. It is translated as CASSYSGSYEQYF.

This chain joins TRBV14 and TRBJ2-1; 7 bases are shared with TRBD2. This CDR3 has 16 residues. CDR1 and CDR2 (germline): SGHDN, FVKESK. After removal of 0 bases from V and 4 bases from J, the junction contained 6 bases not matched to a gene. Written as DNA, the CDR3 is TGTGCCAGCAGCCAAGAGTCGGGACTAACATACAATGAGCAGTTCTTC. Protein sequence: CASSQESGLTYNEQFF.

This clonotype was observed a few times. This chain links TRBV10-3 with TRBJ2-1; D gene ambiguous. CDR1 is ENHRY, CDR2 SYGVKD, per germline. The CDR3 has 14 residues. Trimming pared 10 bases from V and 0 bases from J, leaving 13 bases between. The CDR3 DNA follows: TGTGCCACAAGGACGTTGAGCTCCTACAATGAGCAGTTCTTC. The encoded protein is CATRTLSSYNEQFF.

This clonotype has more than one count but fewer than ten. The chain has TRBV4-2 and TRBJ1-2, with D maybe TRBD1 (6 bases). V lost 2 bases, J lost 5 bases, and 18 bases lay in between. The CDR3 loop spans 16 amino acids. Per germline, CDR1 LGHNA and CDR2 YNFKEQ. The CDR3 nucleotides read TGTGCCAGCAGCCAAACGCCCGGGACATACTATTATGGCTACACCTTC. It codes for CASSQTPGTYYYGYTF.